Listed below are T cell receptor beta chains from one sample, sequenced in a study of T cells expressing NK-cell markers. Reanalyzing the 5' RACE reads, TCRdb keeps one entry per CDR3 protein, without DNA. Recorded for this sample: about 390,000 distinct CDR3 sequences. The sample was blood T cells: a sorted CD56 or NKG2C T cell subset, CD4+ or CD8+ T cells, or bulk PBMC T cells (not recorded which). These receptors were obtained from a woman aged 45-65 years in good health. Each CDR3 is given with its conserved first and last residue.

TRBV10-1,TRBJ2-7,15,CASSARDLLTYEQYF
TRBV4-1,TRBJ1-1,17,CASSQVWLYRGSTEAFF
TRBV24-1,TRBJ2-5,17,CATSDPGTSGRLETQYF
TRBV20-1,TRBJ1-5,14,CSARGDASNQPQHF
TRBV11-2,TRBJ2-3,14,CASSPKLITDTQYF
TRBV7-9,TRBJ2-7,15,CASSSGLSIHYEQYF
TRBV4-1,TRBJ1-5,12,CASSQGDQPQHF
TRBV6-5,TRBJ2-5,19,CASSYSKAPKGISEETQYF
TRBV20-1,TRBJ2-3,14,CSASITQTSDTQYF
TRBV11-3,TRBJ2-4,12,CASSFVGNIQYF
TRBV6-5,TRBJ2-3,14,CASSPLHLRNTQYF
TRBV5-1,TRBJ2-7,15,CASSISSGGYYEQYF
TRBV5-1,TRBJ2-2,17,CASSLVAGGGPTGELFF
TRBV5-1,TRBJ2-3,18,CASSWGLAGDVGTDTQYF
TRBV5-1,TRBJ2-3,14,CASKILQGADTQYF
TRBV7-2,TRBJ2-1,14,CASSLLGLYNEQFF
TRBV7-6,TRBJ2-2,17,CASSPRLAGENTGELFF
TRBV19,TRBJ1-5,13,CASILGAGQPQHF